Given below is one T cell receptor (beta chain) in context. This clone's antigen is unknown. The input lacks base qualities; no much larger clone sits a single base away. The immunoSEQ Assay, a bias-controlled multiplex PCR, was used to amplify TCRbeta CDR3 regions from genomic DNA. The authors' analysis ran thus. The number of nucleated cells in each sample was estimated from the amplification of reference gene primers within the assay. To quantify the absolute abundance of each unique TCRbeta CDR3 rearrangement, sequence reads were collapsed and filtered. For each sample, productive Simpson clonality was calculated as the square root of Simpson's diversity index across productive rearrangements. TCRdb took this table from immuneACCESS and kept in-frame rearrangements with V and J called. Such tables lack part of the clones; where checked against another copy, unresolved V genes explain under half of the gap, and the rest is unexplained. Clone size and the V and J calls come from that table; the DNA yielded D and trimming. This sample comprises hundreds of thousands of clones, roughly 89% of them detected only once. The biggest ten clones account for roughly a tenth of the sample.

Enrolling through a virtual design, the prospective study's participants ranged in age from roughly 18 to 95 years and lived across 24 United States geographic areas. Cohort assignment in the prospective study relied on participant-reported clinical history from a screening survey and a study questionnaire. Recovered participants in ImmuneRACE Cohort 3 were defined as having two consecutive negative NP/OP PCR tests, clearance from a healthcare professional, or resolution of symptoms. In the prospective study, whole blood, serum and a nasopharyngeal or oropharyngeal swab were collected from each participant by mobile phlebotomists. Additional blood draws and questionnaires over a 2-month period could optionally be provided by prospective study participants. Prospective study blood samples were shipped either frozen or at room temperature before DNA extraction. Trimming takes 2 bases off V and 4 bases off J; junction bases not matched to a gene: 5. From its cysteine to its phenylalanine, the CDR3 spans 14 amino acids. The read is trimmed to its CDR3 DNA, 42 bases read in frame from base 1. The germline V gene encodes CDR1 SGHNT and CDR2 YENEEA.

This specimen comes from a study of blood T cell repertoires in COVID-19 (dated by TCRdb to the early 2020s). About the investigation overall: Collaborator samples came from the United States, Italy and Spain and covered acute and convalescent phases of COVID-19. Where available, HLA class I and class II types were obtained from metadata supplied by the sample provider rather than from assay-based typing. A freely available public database, intended as a resource for researchers studying the immune response to SARS-CoV-2, is where the repertoires were released. The samples were drawn from the first 160 participants of the ongoing ImmuneRACE study and from 1,254 subjects provided by 6 global collaborators. A de-identified subject ID, COVID-19 status, age in years and sex were almost always included in the sample metadata. The dataset comprised deeply sampled blood TCRbeta repertoires from subjects exposed to, actively infected with, or recovered from COVID-19. The prospective study material was composed of cDNA or gDNA derived from T cells, B-cell-depleted T cells, or PBMCs.

The full study reports these points: Clinical and demographic metadata were provided uncurated, with the amount varying by source and participant.

The sample comprised PBMCs or T cells enriched from blood (not recorded which). Recombination connected TRBV11-3 to TRBJ2-7, with 7 middle bases fitting TRBD2. The source of this sequence is a woman in her 50s who had recovered from COVID-19. The nucleotide sequence is given as TGTGCCAGCAGCTTACGAGCGGGGTTGTACGAGCAGTACTTC. It is translated as CASSLRAGLYEQYF.